The clone carrying this T cell receptor (beta chain) was found a few times. The sample originates from a study of cytomegalovirus exposure and HLA in healthy donors. Germline lookup yields CDR1 MNHEY and CDR2 SVGAGI. The CDR3 is 12 amino acids. The V and J ends lost 4 bases and 6 bases, in that order; junction bases with no gene match: 1. Primers: 60 Vbeta forward and 13 Jbeta reverse. Only in-frame clones appear in the TCRdb table, and some are missing; sequencing was by immunoSEQ multiplex PCR. The profile shows under 130,000 clones, about 83% of them singletons. The receptor comes from a man aged 18 to 29 in good health and CMV-seronegative. The chain carries TRBV6-5 and TRBJ1-1; TRBD1 matches at 8 bases. The specimen sequenced was PBMCs. The CDR3 DNA reads TGTGCCAGCAGTTCAGGGGGCCCTGAAGCTTTCTTT. It encodes CASSSGGPEAFF.